This entry describes one TCR beta chain. Blood RNA was derived from unsorted whole blood, and germline DNA was extracted too. Around 4 milliliters of peripheral blood were collected before surgery. Germline V gene sequence: CDR1 SGHNT, CDR2 YYREEE (reference sequence). There are 14 residues in the CDR3. V lost 1 base to trimming and J lost 2 bases, with 9 bases between them. This sample is drawn from a study of tumor-infiltrating lymphocytes in primary liver carcinoma. Study information: Tissue type made little difference to sample yields of roughly 3.5 to 7.5 million productive TCRbeta reads.

Total RNA (roughly 0.45 ug) served as template for TCR beta cDNA synthesis primed by a constant-region primer. For TCR beta, libraries were produced by three nested multiplex PCR rounds using slightly modified ARM-PCR. Running 9 to 11 cycles apiece, the first two PCR rounds relied on TRBV1-TRBV30 forward primers together with a C-beta reverse primer. Each CDR3 protein is one row after TCRdb ran MiXCR on the multiplex PCR reads. The repertoire includes hundreds of thousands of distinct CDR3 sequences, more than 55% of them detected once, and approximately 17% sits in the top ten. The chain has TRBV5-4 and TRBJ1-2; D remains unclear. The receptor comes from a woman in her 30s with primary liver carcinoma and hepatitis B virus infection. The sample consisted of peripheral blood. This CDR3 reads CASSLSLGNYGYTF. The CDR3 DNA reads TGTGCCAGCAGCTTGTCCCTCGGGAACTATGGCTACACCTTC. The full variable domain, with the rest looked up from reference TRBV5-4 and TRBJ1-2, is ETGVTQSPTHLIKTRGQQVTLRCSSQSGHNTVSWYQQALGQGPQFIFQYYREEENGRGNFPPRFSGLQFPNYSSELNVNALELDDSALYLCASSLSLGNYGYTFGSGTRLTVV.